This T cell receptor (beta chain) was sequenced in a study of shared clonotypes between healthy human individuals. The run depth of the assay was deep. The table came from immunoSEQ multiplex PCR; TCRdb's copy has only in-frame clones and leaves some out. This sample has fewer than 1.4 million clones, with around 82% found just once. This CDR3 comprises 14 residues. Germline V CDR1 and CDR2: LNHDA, SQIVND (reference sequence). V shed 3 bases, J shed 2 bases, and the junction held 2 bases outside the gene matches. The chain employs TRBV19 and TRBJ2-3, with 7 nucleotides matching TRBD2. This clonotype was obtained from a man aged 18 to 29 in good health. Some clones in this sample may be carry-over from other donors' samples. The sequenced material came from memory CD4+ T cells from PBMCs. The subset is: CD45RA-negative fraction. CDR3 region: CASSMSGTTDTQYF. The CDR3 nucleotides are TGTGCCAGTAGTATGAGCGGGACCACAGATACGCAGTATTTT.